Listed below are T cell receptor beta chains from one sample, sequenced in a study of T cells in Graves' hyperthyroidism and ophthalmopathy. MiXCR was run by TCRdb on the multiplex PCR reads, yielding one entry per CDR3 protein. The sample contains 600,000 to 850,000 distinct CDR3 sequences, approximately 18% of which appear only once. Sequencing was done on a sample of blood. The receptors originated from a woman in her forties or fifties with Graves' hyperthyroidism that later progressed to Graves' ophthalmopathy. Each CDR3 is given with its conserved first and last residue. The order of the fields is D gene, clone size, J gene, V gene, CDR3 DNA, CDR3 protein. The D gene is left open where the match is weak. Clone size appears in some rows only: once, few, many, or a class for an expanded clone.

D gene: TRBD2; clone size: .; J gene: TRBJ2-7; V gene: TRBV3-1; CDR3 DNA: TGTGCCAGCACCCGGGAGGGGTCCTACGAGCAGTACTTC; CDR3 protein: CASTREGSYEQYF
D gene: TRBD2; clone size: many; J gene: TRBJ2-1; V gene: TRBV20-1; CDR3 DNA: TGCAGTGCGACTACTAGCGGCTCCTACAATGAGCAGTTCTTC; CDR3 protein: CSATTSGSYNEQFF
D gene: .; clone size: few; J gene: TRBJ2-3; V gene: TRBV5-1; CDR3 DNA: TGCGCCAGCACCCGACGTGGGGAGACTCTGGCAGATACGCAGTATTTT; CDR3 protein: CASTRRGETLADTQYF
D gene: TRBD2; clone size: .; J gene: TRBJ2-2; V gene: TRBV7-8; CDR3 DNA: TGTGCCAGCAGCTTAGAAATAGCGGGGGGGAACACCGGGGAGCTGTTTTTT; CDR3 protein: CASSLEIAGGNTGELFF
D gene: .; clone size: .; J gene: TRBJ2-7; V gene: TRBV20-1; CDR3 DNA: TGCAGTGCTAGTAAAGGAAGCTACGAGCAGTACTTC; CDR3 protein: CSASKGSYEQYF
D gene: .; clone size: .; J gene: TRBJ2-2; V gene: TRBV12-3/TRBV12-4; CDR3 DNA: TGTGCCAGCAGTTTCGTGAAGCCCACCGGGGAGCTGTTTTTT; CDR3 protein: CASSFVKPTGELFF
D gene: .; clone size: .; J gene: TRBJ1-2; V gene: TRBV29-1; CDR3 DNA: TGCAGCGTTGAAGATCGGGGAGGGTCAGGGGACGGCTACACCTTC; CDR3 protein: CSVEDRGGSGDGYTF
D gene: .; clone size: once; J gene: TRBJ2-7; V gene: TRBV6-1; CDR3 DNA: TGTGCCAGCAGTGTTATGTTGTCCATAAAGGGCTACGAGCAGTACTTC; CDR3 protein: CASSVMLSIKGYEQYF
D gene: .; clone size: .; J gene: TRBJ1-2; V gene: TRBV29-1; CDR3 DNA: TGCAGCGTGGTTCAAGCTGGGCTGGACTATGGCTACACCTTC; CDR3 protein: CSVVQAGLDYGYTF
D gene: .; clone size: .; J gene: TRBJ2-2; V gene: TRBV6-1; CDR3 DNA: TGTGCCAGCAGTACATTGGCCACCCCCGGGGAGCTGTTTTTT; CDR3 protein: CASSTLATPGELFF
D gene: .; clone size: .; J gene: TRBJ1-6; V gene: TRBV15; CDR3 DNA: TGTGCCACCAGCAAGGGGGTAGGGGTGGATAATTCACCCCTCCACTTT; CDR3 protein: CATSKGVGVDNSPLHF
D gene: .; clone size: .; J gene: TRBJ1-6; V gene: TRBV27; CDR3 DNA: TGTGCCAGCAGTTTTTTGACAGAATATAATTCACCCCTCCACTTT; CDR3 protein: CASSFLTEYNSPLHF
D gene: .; clone size: few; J gene: TRBJ1-1; V gene: TRBV25-1; CDR3 DNA: TGTGCCAGCAGTGAATATCCCGGGGCTGAAGCTTTCTTT; CDR3 protein: CASSEYPGAEAFF
D gene: TRBD2; clone size: few; J gene: TRBJ2-5; V gene: TRBV3-1; CDR3 DNA: TGTGCCAGCAGCCGCCGGGAGGTCCGAGAGACCCAGTACTTC; CDR3 protein: CASSRREVRETQYF
D gene: TRBD1; clone size: few; J gene: TRBJ1-6; V gene: TRBV20-1; CDR3 DNA: TGCAGTGCTAAGACAGGGGACCCCTATAATTCACCCCTCCACTTT; CDR3 protein: CSAKTGDPYNSPLHF
D gene: .; clone size: many; J gene: TRBJ1-2; V gene: TRBV12-3/TRBV12-4; CDR3 DNA: TGTGCCAGCAGTTTGATCCAAGGGCCTAACTATGGCTACACCTTC; CDR3 protein: CASSLIQGPNYGYTF
D gene: TRBD2; clone size: .; J gene: TRBJ2-5; V gene: TRBV11-1; CDR3 DNA: TGTGCCAGCAGCTGGCCCAAACTAGCGGGGGGTACTGGGGAGACCCAGTACTTC; CDR3 protein: CASSWPKLAGGTGETQYF
D gene: TRBD1; clone size: .; J gene: TRBJ1-2; V gene: TRBV5-1; CDR3 DNA: TGCGCCAGCAGCTACGGGACAGGGGTACTAGCAAACTATGGCCACACCTTC; CDR3 protein: CASSYGTGVLANYGHTF
D gene: TRBD1; clone size: many; J gene: TRBJ1-2; V gene: TRBV20-1; CDR3 DNA: TGCAGTGCCCTTGTGGACAGGGGGAACTATGGCTACACCTTC; CDR3 protein: CSALVDRGNYGYTF
D gene: .; clone size: .; J gene: TRBJ1-4; V gene: TRBV11-3; CDR3 DNA: TGTGCCAGCTCACCAGGTGTGGCCCTTGAAAAACTGTTTTTT; CDR3 protein: CASSPGVALEKLFF
D gene: .; clone size: few; J gene: TRBJ2-5; V gene: TRBV3-1; CDR3 DNA: TGTGCCAGCAGCCCTGGGGCCGGGGAGACCCAGTACTTC; CDR3 protein: CASSPGAGETQYF
D gene: .; clone size: .; J gene: TRBJ2-1; V gene: TRBV6-2/TRBV6-3; CDR3 DNA: TGTGCCAGCAGTTCCCCCGGACTGTGGTACAATGAGCAGTTCTTC; CDR3 protein: CASSSPGLWYNEQFF
D gene: TRBD1; clone size: .; J gene: TRBJ2-1; V gene: TRBV6-1; CDR3 DNA: TGTGCCAGCAGTATGAGGGGGCTCAATGAGCAGTTCTTC; CDR3 protein: CASSMRGLNEQFF
D gene: TRBD2; clone size: few; J gene: TRBJ2-3; V gene: TRBV10-3; CDR3 DNA: TGTGCCATCAGGAGGGACTACACAGATACGCAGTATTTT; CDR3 protein: CAIRRDYTDTQYF
D gene: TRBD1; clone size: many; J gene: TRBJ2-5; V gene: TRBV2; CDR3 DNA: TGTGCCAGTAGGGGACAGGGTGAGACCCAGTACTTC; CDR3 protein: CASRGQGETQYF
D gene: .; clone size: many; J gene: TRBJ1-6; V gene: TRBV30; CDR3 DNA: TGTGCCTGGAACAGGGAGAATTCACCCCTCCACTTT; CDR3 protein: CAWNRENSPLHF
D gene: .; clone size: .; J gene: TRBJ2-7; V gene: TRBV20-1; CDR3 DNA: TGCAGTGCTAGACCGACCTCCTACGAGCAGTACTTC; CDR3 protein: CSARPTSYEQYF
D gene: .; clone size: few; J gene: TRBJ1-1; V gene: TRBV5-1; CDR3 DNA: TGCGCCAGCAGCTTGCGTTGGAGGGGAGACAGGAACACTGAAGCTTTCTTT; CDR3 protein: CASSLRWRGDRNTEAFF
D gene: .; clone size: few; J gene: TRBJ1-1; V gene: TRBV5-1; CDR3 DNA: TGCGCCAGCAGCGTAGAAGCAGGGCTGGGCACTGAAGCTTTCTTT; CDR3 protein: CASSVEAGLGTEAFF
D gene: .; clone size: many; J gene: TRBJ1-2; V gene: TRBV12-3/TRBV12-4; CDR3 DNA: TGTGCCAGCAGCTCCGGGACCCATGGAGGCTACACCTTC; CDR3 protein: CASSSGTHGGYTF
D gene: .; clone size: .; J gene: TRBJ1-5; V gene: TRBV20-1; CDR3 DNA: TGCAGTGCTAGGCCCCCCTCGGGAATCTATCAGCCCCAGCATTTT; CDR3 protein: CSARPPSGIYQPQHF